This TCR beta chain was recovered during a study of Ad26.COV2.S vaccination and SARS-CoV-2 variants. There are 16 residues in the CDR3. Germline CDR1 is SEHNR and CDR2 is FQNEAQ (reference sequence). The V gene lost 4 bases and the J gene lost 5 bases, with 17 bases spanning the gap. Some clones are missing from TCRdb's copy, which holds only in-frame ones; the method was immunoSEQ multiplex PCR. Altogether some 500,000 clones are present, 89% being singletons, with the ten largest covering over 2.5%. The treatment is: 15 to 20 received Ad26.COV2.S at low or high dose, single or two shots; 5 received placebo; per-sample allocation not given. Specimen acquisition occurred on day 63 following the initial vaccine or placebo injection. Participants' vaccine, an Ad26 vector, delivered Wuhan-strain SARS-CoV-2 spike.

This chain connects TRBV7-9 to TRBJ2-2; the D is unclear. The specimen comprised peripheral blood, sampled in a trial of Ad26.COV2.S vaccine versus placebo. The clonotype originates from a person aged 18-65 years who received the Ad26.COV2.S COVID-19 vaccine or a placebo. CDR3 region: CASSSPPGPWTGELFF. DNA of the CDR3: TGTGCCAGCAGCTCGCCTCCGGGTCCCTGGACCGGGGAGCTGTTTTTT.